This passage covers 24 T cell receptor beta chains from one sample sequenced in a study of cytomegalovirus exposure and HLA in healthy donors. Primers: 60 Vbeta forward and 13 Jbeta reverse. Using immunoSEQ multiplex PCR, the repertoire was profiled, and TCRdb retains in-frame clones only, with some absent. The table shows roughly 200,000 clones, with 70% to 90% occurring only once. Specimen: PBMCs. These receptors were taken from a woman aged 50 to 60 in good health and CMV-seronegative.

Here the CDR3 reads CASSRTGGSTNEKLFF. The DNA for the CDR3 is TGTGCCAGCAGCAGAACCGGCGGATCAACTAATGAAAAACTGTTTTTT. The chain has TRBV7-9 and TRBJ1-4; D remains ambiguous. The ends were cut back, 5 bases at V and 0 bases at J, with 13 bases in the middle. Germline CDR1 reads SEHNR; CDR2 reads FQNEAQ (reference sequence). This CDR3 contains 16 residues.

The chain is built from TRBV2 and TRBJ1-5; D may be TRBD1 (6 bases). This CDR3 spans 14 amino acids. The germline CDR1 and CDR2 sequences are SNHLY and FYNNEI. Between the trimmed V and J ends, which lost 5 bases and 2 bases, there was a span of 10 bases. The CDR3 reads CASSPGDGNQPQHF. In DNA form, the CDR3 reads TGTGCCAGCAGTCCAGGGGACGGCAATCAGCCCCAGCATTTT.

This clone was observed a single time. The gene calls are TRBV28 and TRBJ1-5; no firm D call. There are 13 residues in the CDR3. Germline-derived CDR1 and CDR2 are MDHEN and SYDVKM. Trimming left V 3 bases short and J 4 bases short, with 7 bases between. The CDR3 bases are TGTGCCAGCAGTTTTGGAGAAAATCAGCCCCAGCATTTT. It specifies CASSFGENQPQHF. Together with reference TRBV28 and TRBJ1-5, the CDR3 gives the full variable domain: DVKVTQSSRYLVKRTGEKVFLECVQDMDHENMFWYRQDPGLGLRLIYFSYDVKMKEKGDIPEGYSVSREKKERFSLILESASTNQTSMYLCASSFGENQPQHFGDGTRLSIL.

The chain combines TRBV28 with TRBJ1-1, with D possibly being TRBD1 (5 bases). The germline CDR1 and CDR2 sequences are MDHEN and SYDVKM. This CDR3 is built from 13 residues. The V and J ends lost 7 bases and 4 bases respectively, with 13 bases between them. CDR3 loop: CASNSGHFTEAFF. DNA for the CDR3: TGTGCCAGCAATAGTGGACACTTCACTGAAGCTTTCTTT.

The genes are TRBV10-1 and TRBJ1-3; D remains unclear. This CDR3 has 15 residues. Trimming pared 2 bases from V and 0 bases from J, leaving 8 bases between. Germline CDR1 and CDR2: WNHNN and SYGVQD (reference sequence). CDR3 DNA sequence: TGCGCCAGCAGTGAGGCATCCAGCTCTGGAAACACCATATATTTT. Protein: CASSEASSSGNTIYF.

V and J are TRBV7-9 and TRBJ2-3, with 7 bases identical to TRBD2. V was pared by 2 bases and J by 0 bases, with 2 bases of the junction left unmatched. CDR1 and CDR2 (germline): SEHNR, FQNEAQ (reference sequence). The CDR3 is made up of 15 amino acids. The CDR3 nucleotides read TGTGCCAGCAGCTTAAGCGGGACGAGCACAGATACGCAGTATTTT. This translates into CASSLSGTSTDTQYF.

The CDR3 region is CASRKGGSEQFF. DNA of the CDR3: TGTGCCAGTAGAAAGGGGGGGTCCGAGCAGTTCTTC. V and J are TRBV19 and TRBJ2-1; D might be TRBD2 (7 bases). The V gene lost 6 bases and the J gene lost 10 bases, with 13 bases spanning the gap. There are 12 residues in the CDR3. Germline assignment: CDR1 LNHDA and CDR2 SQIVND (reference sequence). Looking up the rest from reference TRBV19 and TRBJ2-1 gives the full variable domain: DGGITQSPKYLFRKEGQNVTLSCEQNLNHDAMYWYRQDPGQGLRLIYYSQIVNDFQKGDIAEGYSVSREKKESFPLTVTSAQKNPTAFYLCASRKGGSEQFFGPGTRLTVL.

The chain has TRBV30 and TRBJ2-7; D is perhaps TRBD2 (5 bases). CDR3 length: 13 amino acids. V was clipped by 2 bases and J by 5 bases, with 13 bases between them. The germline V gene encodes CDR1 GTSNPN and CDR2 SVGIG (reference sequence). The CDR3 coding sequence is TGTGCCTGGAGTCCTAGCAACACCGACGAGCAGTACTTC. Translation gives CAWSPSNTDEQYF.

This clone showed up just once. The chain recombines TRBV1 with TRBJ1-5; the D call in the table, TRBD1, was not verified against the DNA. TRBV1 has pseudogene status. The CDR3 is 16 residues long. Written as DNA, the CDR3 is TGCACCAGCAGCCAAGAGGGGCAGTTTAGCAATCAGCCCCAGCATTTT. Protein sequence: CTSSQEGQFSNQPQHF.

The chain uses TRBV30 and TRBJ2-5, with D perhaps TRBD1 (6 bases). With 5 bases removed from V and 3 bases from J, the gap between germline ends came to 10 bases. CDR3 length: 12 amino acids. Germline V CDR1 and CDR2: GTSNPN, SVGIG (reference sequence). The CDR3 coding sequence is TGTGCCTGGGCGAGGGGGAAAGAGACCCAGTACTTC. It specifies CAWARGKETQYF.

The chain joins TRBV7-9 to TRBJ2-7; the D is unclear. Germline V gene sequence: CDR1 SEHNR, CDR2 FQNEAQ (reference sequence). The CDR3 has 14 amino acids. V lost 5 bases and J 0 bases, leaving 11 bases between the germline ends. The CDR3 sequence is CASSPTFDSYEQYF. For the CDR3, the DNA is TGTGCCAGCAGCCCAACTTTCGACTCCTACGAGCAGTACTTC.

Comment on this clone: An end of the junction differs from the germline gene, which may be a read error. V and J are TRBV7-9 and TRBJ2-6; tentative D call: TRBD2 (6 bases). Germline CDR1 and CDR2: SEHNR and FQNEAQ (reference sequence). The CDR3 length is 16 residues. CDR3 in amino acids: CVSSSGLRSGANVLTF. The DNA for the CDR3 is TGTGTCAGCAGCTCGGGACTCCGCTCTGGGGCCAACGTCCTGACTTTC. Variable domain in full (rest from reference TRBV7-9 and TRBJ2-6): DTGVSQNPRHKITKRGQNVTFRCDPISEHNRLYWYRQTLGQGPEFLTYFQNEAQLEKSRLLSDRFSAERPKGSFSTLEIQRTEQGDSAMYLCVSSSGLRSGANVLTFGAGSRLTVL.

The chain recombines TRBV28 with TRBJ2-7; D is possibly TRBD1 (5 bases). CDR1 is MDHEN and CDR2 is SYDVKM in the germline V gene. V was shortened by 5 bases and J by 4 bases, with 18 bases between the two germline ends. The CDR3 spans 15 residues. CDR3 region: CASSLPDTRAYEQYF. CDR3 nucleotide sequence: TGTGCCAGCAGTCTCCCGGACACCAGAGCGTACGAGCAGTACTTC. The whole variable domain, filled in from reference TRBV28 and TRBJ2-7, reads DVKVTQSSRYLVKRTGEKVFLECVQDMDHENMFWYRQDPGLGLRLIYFSYDVKMKEKGDIPEGYSVSREKKERFSLILESASTNQTSMYLCASSLPDTRAYEQYFGPGTRLTVT.

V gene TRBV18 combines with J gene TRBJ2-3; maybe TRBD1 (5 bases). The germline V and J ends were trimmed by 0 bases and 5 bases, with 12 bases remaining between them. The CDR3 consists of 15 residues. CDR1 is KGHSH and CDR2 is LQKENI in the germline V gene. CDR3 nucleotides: TGTGCCAGCTCACCACCGCGGCTAGGGGTAGATACGCAGTATTTT. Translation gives CASSPPRLGVDTQYF.

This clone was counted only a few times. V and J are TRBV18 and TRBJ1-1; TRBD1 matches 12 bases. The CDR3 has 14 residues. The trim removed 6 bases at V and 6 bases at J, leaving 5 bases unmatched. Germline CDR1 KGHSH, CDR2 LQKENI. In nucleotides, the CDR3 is TGTGCCAGCTCCCGGGACAGGGGGCTTTCTGAAGCTTTCTTT. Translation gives CASSRDRGLSEAFF.

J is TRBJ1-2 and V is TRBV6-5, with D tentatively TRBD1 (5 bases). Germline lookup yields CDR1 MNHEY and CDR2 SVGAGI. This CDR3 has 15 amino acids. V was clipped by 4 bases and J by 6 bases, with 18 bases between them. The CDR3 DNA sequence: TGTGCCAGCAGTTGGGCTTCGGCAGGGAAAAATGGCTACACCTTC. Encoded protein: CASSWASAGKNGYTF.

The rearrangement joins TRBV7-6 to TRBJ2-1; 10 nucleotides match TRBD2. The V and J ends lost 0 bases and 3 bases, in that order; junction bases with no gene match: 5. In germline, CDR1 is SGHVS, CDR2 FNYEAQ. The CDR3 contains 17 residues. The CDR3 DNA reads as TGTGCCAGCAGCTTAGCCGAGCGGGAGGGCTTCTACAATGAGCAGTTCTTC. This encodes CASSLAEREGFYNEQFF.

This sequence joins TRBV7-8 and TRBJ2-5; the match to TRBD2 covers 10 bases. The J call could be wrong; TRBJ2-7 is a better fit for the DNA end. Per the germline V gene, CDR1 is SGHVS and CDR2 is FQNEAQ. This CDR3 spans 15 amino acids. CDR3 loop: CASSLKREGPNEQYF. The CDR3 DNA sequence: TGTGCCAGCAGCTTAAAGCGGGAGGGCCCCAACGAGCAGTACTTC.

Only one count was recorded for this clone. CDR3 in amino acids: CASSRTGGNEKLFF. As DNA, the CDR3 is TGTGCCAGCTCACGGACAGGGGGGAATGAAAAACTGTTTTTT. The chain links TRBV18 to TRBJ1-4; 10 bases align to TRBD1. The junction had 1 base not matched to a gene; V was cut back by 4 bases and J by 5 bases. The CDR3 spans 14 residues. Looked up from germline, CDR1 is KGHSH and CDR2 is LQKENI.

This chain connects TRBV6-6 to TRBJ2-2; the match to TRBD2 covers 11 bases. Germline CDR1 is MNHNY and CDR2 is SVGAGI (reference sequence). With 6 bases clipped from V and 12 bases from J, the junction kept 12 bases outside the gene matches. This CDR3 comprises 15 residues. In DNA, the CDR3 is TGTGCCAGCAGGGGTCTACTAGCGGGAGTCGCAAAGCTGTTTTTT. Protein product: CASRGLLAGVAKLFF.

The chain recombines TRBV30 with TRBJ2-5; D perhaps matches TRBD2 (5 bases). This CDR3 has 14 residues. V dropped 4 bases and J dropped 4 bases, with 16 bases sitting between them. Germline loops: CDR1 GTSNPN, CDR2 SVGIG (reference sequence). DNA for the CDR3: TGTGCCTGGACCCGGCCGGGGAGAATAGAGACCCAGTACTTC. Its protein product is CAWTRPGRIETQYF.

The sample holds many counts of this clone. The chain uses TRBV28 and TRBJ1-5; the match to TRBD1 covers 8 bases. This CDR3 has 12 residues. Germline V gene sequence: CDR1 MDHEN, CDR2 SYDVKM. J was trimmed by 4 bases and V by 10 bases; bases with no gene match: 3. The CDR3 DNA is TGTGCCACAAGACAGGGGAATCAGCCCCAGCATTTT. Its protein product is CATRQGNQPQHF. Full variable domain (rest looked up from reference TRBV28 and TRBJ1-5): DVKVTQSSRYLVKRTGEKVFLECVQDMDHENMFWYRQDPGLGLRLIYFSYDVKMKEKGDIPEGYSVSREKKERFSLILESASTNQTSMYLCATRQGNQPQHFGDGTRLSIL.

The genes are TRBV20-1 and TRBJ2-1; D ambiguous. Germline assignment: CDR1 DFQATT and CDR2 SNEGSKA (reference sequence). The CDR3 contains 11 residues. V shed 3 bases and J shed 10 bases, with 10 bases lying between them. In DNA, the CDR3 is TGCAGTGCTAGGGCAGTGAGGGAGCAGTTCTTC. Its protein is CSARAVREQFF.

The CDR3 bases are TGTGCCAGCAGTTACTCAGTCCGGGACAGGGGCGAGCAGTACTTC. Translated: CASSYSVRDRGEQYF. The J gene is TRBJ2-7, the V gene TRBV6-5; 10 nucleotides match TRBD1. The V segment lost 0 bases and the J segment 6 bases; nucleotides outside the gene matches: 5. CDR1 is MNHEY, CDR2 SVGAGI, per germline. This CDR3 is built from 15 residues.